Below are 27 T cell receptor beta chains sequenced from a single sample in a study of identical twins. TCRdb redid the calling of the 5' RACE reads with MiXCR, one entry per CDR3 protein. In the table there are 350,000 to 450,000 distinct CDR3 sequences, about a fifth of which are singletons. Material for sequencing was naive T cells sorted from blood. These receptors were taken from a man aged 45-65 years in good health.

In nucleotides, the CDR3 is TGTGCCAGCTCACCTCTCACAGGGGACTGGACCGGGGAGCTGTTTTTT. The encoded protein is CASSPLTGDWTGELFF. This chain uses TRBV18 with TRBJ2-2; a weak D match, TRBD1 (7 bases). Germline V gene sequence: CDR1 KGHSH, CDR2 LQKENI. This CDR3 comprises 16 residues. Trimming took 3 bases from V and 5 from J, leaving 16 bases between them.

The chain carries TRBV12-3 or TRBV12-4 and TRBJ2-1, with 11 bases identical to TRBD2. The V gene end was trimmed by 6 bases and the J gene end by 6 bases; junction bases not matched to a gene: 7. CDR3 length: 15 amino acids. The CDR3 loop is CASRELAGVLNEQFF. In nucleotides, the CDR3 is TGTGCCAGCAGAGAACTAGCGGGGGTGCTCAATGAGCAGTTCTTC.

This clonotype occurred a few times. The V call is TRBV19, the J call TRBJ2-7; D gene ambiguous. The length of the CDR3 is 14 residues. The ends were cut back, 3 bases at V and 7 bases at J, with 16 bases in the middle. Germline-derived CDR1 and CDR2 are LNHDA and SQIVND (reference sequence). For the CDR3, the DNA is TGTGCCAGTAGTATGGTGGGTGAGGTCTGGGAGCAGTACTTC. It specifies CASSMVGEVWEQYF.

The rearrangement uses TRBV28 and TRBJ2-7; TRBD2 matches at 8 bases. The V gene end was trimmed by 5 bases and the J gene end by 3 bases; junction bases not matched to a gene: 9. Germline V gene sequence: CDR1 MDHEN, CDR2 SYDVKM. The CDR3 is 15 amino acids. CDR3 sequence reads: CASSPVTSARYEQYF. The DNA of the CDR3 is TGTGCCAGCAGTCCAGTGACTAGCGCCCGCTACGAGCAGTACTTC.

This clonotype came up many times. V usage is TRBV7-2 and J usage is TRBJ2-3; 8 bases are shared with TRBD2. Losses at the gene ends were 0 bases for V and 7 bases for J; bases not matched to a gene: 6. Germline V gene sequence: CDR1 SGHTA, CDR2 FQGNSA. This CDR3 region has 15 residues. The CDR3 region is CASSLASGGHNTQYF. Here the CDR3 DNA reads TGTGCCAGCAGCTTAGCCAGCGGGGGCCATAATACGCAGTATTTT.

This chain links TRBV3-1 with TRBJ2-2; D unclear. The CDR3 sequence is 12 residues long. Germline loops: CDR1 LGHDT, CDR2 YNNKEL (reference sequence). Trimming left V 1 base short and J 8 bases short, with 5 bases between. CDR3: CASSQGLGELFF. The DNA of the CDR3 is TGTGCCAGCAGCCAAGGACTGGGGGAGCTGTTTTTT.

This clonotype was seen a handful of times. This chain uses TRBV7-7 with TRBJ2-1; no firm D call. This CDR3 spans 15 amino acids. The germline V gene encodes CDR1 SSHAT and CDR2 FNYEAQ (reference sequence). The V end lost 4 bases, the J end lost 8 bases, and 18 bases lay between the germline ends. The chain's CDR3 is CASSSAHIGIDEQFF. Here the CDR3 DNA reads TGTGCCAGCAGCTCTGCCCATATAGGGATTGATGAGCAGTTCTTC.

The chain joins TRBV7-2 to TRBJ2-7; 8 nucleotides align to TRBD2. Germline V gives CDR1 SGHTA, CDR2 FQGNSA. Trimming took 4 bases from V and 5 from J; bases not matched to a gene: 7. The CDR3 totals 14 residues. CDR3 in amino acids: CASSSQRERHEQYF. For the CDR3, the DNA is TGTGCCAGCAGCTCCCAGCGGGAGAGGCACGAGCAGTACTTC. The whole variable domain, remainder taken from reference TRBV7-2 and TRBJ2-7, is GAGVSQSPSNKVTEKGKDVELRCDPISGHTALYWYRQSLGQGLEFLIYFQGNSAPDKSGLPSDRFSAERTGGSVSTLTIQRTQQEDSAVYLCASSSQRERHEQYFGPGTRLTVT.

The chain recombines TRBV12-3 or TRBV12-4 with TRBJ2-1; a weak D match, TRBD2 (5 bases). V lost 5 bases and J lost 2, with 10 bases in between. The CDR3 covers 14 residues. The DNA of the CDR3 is TGTGCCAGCAGTGCCGAGGGAGCCTACAATGAGCAGTTCTTC. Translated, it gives CASSAEGAYNEQFF.

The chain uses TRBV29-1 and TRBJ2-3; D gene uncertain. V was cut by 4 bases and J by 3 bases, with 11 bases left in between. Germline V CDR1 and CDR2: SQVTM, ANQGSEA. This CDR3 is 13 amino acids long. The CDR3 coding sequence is TGCAGCGTTGCTGGGGTTATAACAGATACGCAGTATTTT. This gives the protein CSVAGVITDTQYF.

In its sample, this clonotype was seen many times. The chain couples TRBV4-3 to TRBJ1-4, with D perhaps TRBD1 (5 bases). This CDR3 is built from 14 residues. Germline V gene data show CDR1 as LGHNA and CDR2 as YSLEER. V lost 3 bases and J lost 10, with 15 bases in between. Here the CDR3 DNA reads TGCGCCAGCAGCCAGGGGGATAGAATGGGAAAACTGTTTTTT. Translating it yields CASSQGDRMGKLFF.

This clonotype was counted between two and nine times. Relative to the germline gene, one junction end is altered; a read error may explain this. The CDR3 nucleotides are TGTGCCAGCAGTTTAGATCTTGGAGCCGAGCAGTACTTC. Its protein is CASSLDLGAEQYF. This chain links TRBV11-2 with TRBJ2-7; the D is unclear. The CDR3 is made up of 13 amino acids. The germline V gene encodes CDR1 SGHAT and CDR2 FQNNGV. Full variable domain (outside the CDR3, taken from reference TRBV11-2 and TRBJ2-7): EAGVAQSPRYKIIEKRQSVAFWCNPISGHATLYWYQQILGQGPKLLIQFQNNGVVDDSQLPKDRFSAERLKGVDSTLKIQPAKLEDSAVYLCASSLDLGAEQYFGPGTRLTVT.

CDR3 DNA sequence: TGTGCCAGCAGTTTTCCGGGCTCACCCCTCCACTTT. Amino acids: CASSFPGSPLHF. The chain uses TRBV12-3 or TRBV12-4 and TRBJ1-6; no definite D call. This CDR3 contains 12 residues. V shed 3 bases and J shed 10 bases, with 7 bases lying between them.

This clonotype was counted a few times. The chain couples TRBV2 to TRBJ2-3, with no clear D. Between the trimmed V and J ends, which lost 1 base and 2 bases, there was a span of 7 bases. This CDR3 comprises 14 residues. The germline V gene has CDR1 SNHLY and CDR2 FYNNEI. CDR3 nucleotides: TGTGCCAGCAGTGAAGGACCGAACACAGATACGCAGTATTTT. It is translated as CASSEGPNTDTQYF.

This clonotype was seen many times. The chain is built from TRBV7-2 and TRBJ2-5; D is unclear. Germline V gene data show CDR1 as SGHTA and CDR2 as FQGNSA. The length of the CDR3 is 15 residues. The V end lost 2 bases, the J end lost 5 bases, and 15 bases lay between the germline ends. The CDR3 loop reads CASSLTYRIMETQYF. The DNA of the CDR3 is TGTGCCAGCAGCTTAACTTATCGAATTATGGAGACCCAGTACTTC.

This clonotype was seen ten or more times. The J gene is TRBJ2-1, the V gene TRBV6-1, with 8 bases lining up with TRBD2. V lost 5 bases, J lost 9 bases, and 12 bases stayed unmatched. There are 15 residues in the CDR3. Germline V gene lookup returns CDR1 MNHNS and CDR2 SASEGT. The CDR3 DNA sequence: TGTGCCAGCAGTCCCGGTTTAGCGGGATGGGTTGAGCAGTTCTTC. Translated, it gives CASSPGLAGWVEQFF.

CDR3 in amino acids: CASSLRAGVNEQYF. The CDR3 DNA reads TGTGCCAGCAGCCTTAGGGCTGGCGTCAACGAGCAGTACTTC. V and J are TRBV7-9 and TRBJ2-7; D ambiguous. Germline V CDR1 and CDR2: SEHNR, FQNEAQ (reference sequence). This CDR3 spans 14 amino acids. The V and J ends lost 5 bases and 5 bases respectively, with 16 bases between them.

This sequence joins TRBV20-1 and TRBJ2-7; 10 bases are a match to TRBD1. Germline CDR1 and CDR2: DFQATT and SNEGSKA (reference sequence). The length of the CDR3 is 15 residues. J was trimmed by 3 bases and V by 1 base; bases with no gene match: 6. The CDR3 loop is CSARGPGQGIYEQYF. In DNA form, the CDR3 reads TGCAGTGCTAGAGGGCCGGGACAGGGGATCTACGAGCAGTACTTC.

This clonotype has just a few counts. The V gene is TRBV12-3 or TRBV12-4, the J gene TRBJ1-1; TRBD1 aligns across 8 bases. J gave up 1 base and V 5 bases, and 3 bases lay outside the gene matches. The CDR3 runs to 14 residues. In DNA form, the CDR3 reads TGTGCCAGCAGTCCGGACAGGGCGAACACTGAAGCTTTCTTT. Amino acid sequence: CASSPDRANTEAFF.

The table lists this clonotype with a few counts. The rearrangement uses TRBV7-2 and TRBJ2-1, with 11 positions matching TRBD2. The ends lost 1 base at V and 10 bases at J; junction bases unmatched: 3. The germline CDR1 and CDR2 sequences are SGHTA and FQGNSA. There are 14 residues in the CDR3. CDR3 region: CASSLVLAGVEQFF. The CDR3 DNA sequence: TGTGCCAGCAGCTTAGTACTAGCGGGAGTGGAGCAGTTCTTC.

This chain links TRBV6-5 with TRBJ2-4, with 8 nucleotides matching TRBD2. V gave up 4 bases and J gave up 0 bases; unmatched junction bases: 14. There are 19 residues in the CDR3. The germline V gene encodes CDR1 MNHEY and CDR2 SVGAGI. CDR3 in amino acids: CASSSREGRGPLAKNIQYF. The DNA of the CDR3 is TGTGCCAGCAGTTCCCGGGAGGGCCGCGGCCCCCTAGCCAAAAACATTCAGTACTTC.

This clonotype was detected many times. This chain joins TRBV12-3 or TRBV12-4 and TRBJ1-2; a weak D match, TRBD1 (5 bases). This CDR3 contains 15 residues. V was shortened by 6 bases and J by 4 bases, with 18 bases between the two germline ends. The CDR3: CASSTTRQYSYGYTF. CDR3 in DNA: TGTGCCAGCAGCACGACCCGACAGTATTCCTATGGCTACACCTTC.

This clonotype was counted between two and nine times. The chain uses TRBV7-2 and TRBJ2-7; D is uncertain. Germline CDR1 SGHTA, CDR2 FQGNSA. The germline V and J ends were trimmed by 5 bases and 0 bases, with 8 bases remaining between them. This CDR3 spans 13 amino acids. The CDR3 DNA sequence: TGTGCCAGCAGCCGCCTAAGCTCCTACGAGCAGTACTTC. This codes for CASSRLSSYEQYF.

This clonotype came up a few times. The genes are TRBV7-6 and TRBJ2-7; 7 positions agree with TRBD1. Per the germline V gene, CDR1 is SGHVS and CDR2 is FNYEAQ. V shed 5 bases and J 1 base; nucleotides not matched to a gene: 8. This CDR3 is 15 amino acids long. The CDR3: CASSPSPGQSYEQYF. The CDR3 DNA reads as TGTGCCAGCAGCCCGAGCCCGGGACAGTCCTACGAGCAGTACTTC. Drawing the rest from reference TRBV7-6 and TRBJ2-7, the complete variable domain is GAGVSQSPRYKVTKRGQDVALRCDPISGHVSLYWYRQALGQGPEFLTYFNYEAQQDKSGLPNDRFSAERPEGSISTLTIQRTEQRDSAMYRCASSPSPGQSYEQYFGPGTRLTVT.

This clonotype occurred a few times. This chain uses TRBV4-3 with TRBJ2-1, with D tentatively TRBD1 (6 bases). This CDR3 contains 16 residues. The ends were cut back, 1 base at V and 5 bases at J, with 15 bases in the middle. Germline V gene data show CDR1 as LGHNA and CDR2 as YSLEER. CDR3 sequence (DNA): TGCGCCAGCAGCCAAGGTACAGGGAAAGGGGACAATGAGCAGTTCTTC. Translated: CASSQGTGKGDNEQFF.

For the CDR3, the DNA is TGCAGCGTTGACGCGGAAGGATACAATGAGCAGTTCTTC. Residues: CSVDAEGYNEQFF. The J gene is TRBJ2-1, the V gene TRBV29-1, with D uncertain. CDR3 size: 13 residues. Germline V gene data show CDR1 as SQVTM and CDR2 as ANQGSEA. The V gene lost 3 bases and the J gene lost 4 bases, with 10 bases spanning the gap.

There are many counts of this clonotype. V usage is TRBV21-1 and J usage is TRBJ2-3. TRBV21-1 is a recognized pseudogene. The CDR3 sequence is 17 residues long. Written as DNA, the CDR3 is TGTGCCAGCAGCAAGCCGTTGTTGGGGTGCTACACAGATACGCAGTATTTT. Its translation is CASSKPLLGCYTDTQYF.